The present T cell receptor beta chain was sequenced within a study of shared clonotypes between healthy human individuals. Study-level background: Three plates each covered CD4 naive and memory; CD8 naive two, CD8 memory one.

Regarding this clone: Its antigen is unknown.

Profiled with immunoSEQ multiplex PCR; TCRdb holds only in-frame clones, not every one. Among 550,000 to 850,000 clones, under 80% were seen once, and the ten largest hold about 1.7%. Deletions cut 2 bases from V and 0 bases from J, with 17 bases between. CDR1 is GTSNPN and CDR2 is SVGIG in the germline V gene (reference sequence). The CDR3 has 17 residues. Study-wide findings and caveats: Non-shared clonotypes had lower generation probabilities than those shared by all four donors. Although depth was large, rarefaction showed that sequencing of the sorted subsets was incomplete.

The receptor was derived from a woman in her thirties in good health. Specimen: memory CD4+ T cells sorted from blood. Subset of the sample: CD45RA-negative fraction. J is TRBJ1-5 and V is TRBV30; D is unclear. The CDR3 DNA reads TGTGCCTGGAGTACCGGGAAAGATGCCTTTAGCAATCAGCCCCAGCATTTT. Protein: CAWSTGKDAFSNQPQHF.